These 29 T cell receptor beta chains share one sample of origin, sequenced in a study of T-cell reconstitution after alpha-beta-depleted transplantation in children. TCRbeta library construction was performed incorporating unique molecular identifiers. TCRdb reprocessed the PCR reads via MiXCR and lists one record per CDR3 protein. This repertoire shows over 550,000 distinct CDR3 sequences, roughly a tenth found once; its top ten account for about 4%. This specimen consisted of PBMCs from the stem cell graft donor, obtained from the stem cell graft. Source of these receptors: a human donor who donated a stem cell graft to a child with acute myeloid leukemia.

This clonotype was observed a handful of times. This sequence joins TRBV14 and TRBJ2-7, with TRBD1 matching 8 bases. J was trimmed by 7 bases and V by 3 bases; bases with no gene match: 5. The CDR3 runs to 13 residues. Germline CDR1 is SGHDN and CDR2 is FVKESK. The CDR3, as DNA: TGTGCCAGCAGCCACAAGACAGGGGTGGAGCAGTACTTC. Its protein is CASSHKTGVEQYF.

Concerning this clonotype: A read error may produce the germline difference seen at one junction end. V is TRBV20-1 and J is TRBJ2-7; TRBD2 agrees at 9 bases. CDR3 length: 15 residues. The germline CDR1 and CDR2 sequences are DFQATT and SNEGSKA (reference sequence). CDR3 sequence (DNA): TGCAGTGCCAGAGGCGGGCAAGGTAGCGGGGGCGAGCAGTACTTC. Translation gives CSARGGQGSGGEQYF.

Remarks on this clonotype: The junction differs from germline at one of its ends, possibly a read error. V gene TRBV7-2 combines with J gene TRBJ2-5, with 7 bases that match TRBD1. This CDR3 has 14 residues. CDR1 is SGHTA, CDR2 FQGNSA, per germline. The CDR3 sequence: CASSQTGAQETQYF. The CDR3 nucleotides are TGTGCCAGCAGCCAAACAGGGGCCCAAGAGACCCAATACTTC. Complete variable domain (other parts from reference TRBV7-2 and TRBJ2-5): GAGVSQSPSNKVTEKGKDVELRCDPISGHTALYWYRQSLGQGLEFLIYFQGNSAPDKSGLPSDRFSAERTGGSVSTLTIQRTQQEDSAVYLCASSQTGAQETQYFGPGTRLLVL.

The rearrangement joins TRBV28 to TRBJ1-5; tentatively, D is TRBD1 (6 bases). The CDR3 runs to 15 residues. Germline CDR1 MDHEN, CDR2 SYDVKM. Trimming removed 2 bases at V and 7 bases at J, with 15 bases between. The CDR3: CASSLEQGLVQPQHF. The CDR3 DNA sequence: TGTGCCAGCAGTTTAGAGCAGGGGTTGGTCCAGCCCCAGCATTTT.

This clonotype was seen many times. The rearrangement joins TRBV20-1 to TRBJ2-1, with TRBD2 matching over 7 bases. The germline V gene encodes CDR1 DFQATT and CDR2 SNEGSKA (reference sequence). The CDR3 covers 14 residues. Trimming at V came to 6 bases and at J to 6 bases, leaving 11 bases not matched to a gene. CDR3 residues: CSATSSGNSNEQFF. For the CDR3, the DNA is TGCAGTGCCACATCTAGCGGAAATAGCAATGAGCAGTTCTTC.

This chain uses TRBV9 with TRBJ1-1; D remains ambiguous. The length of the CDR3 is 12 residues. The germline V and J ends were trimmed by 4 bases and 8 bases, with 12 bases remaining between them. Germline CDR1 reads SGDLS; CDR2 reads YYNGEE. CDR3 nucleotides: TGTGCCAGCAGCCCCTACAGTGGGGAAGCTTTCTTT. This translates into CASSPYSGEAFF.

This chain joins TRBV11-3 and TRBJ2-1; 9 nucleotides align to TRBD1. Germline CDR1 is SGHNT and CDR2 is YENEEA. With V trimmed by 5 bases and J by 7 bases, 9 bases remained unmatched. This CDR3 spans 15 amino acids. For the CDR3, the DNA is TGTGCCAGCAGCCAAGCCGGGACAGGGACAAATGAGCAGTTCTTC. Translated: CASSQAGTGTNEQFF.

The V and J genes are TRBV20-1 and TRBJ2-6; 10 bases fit TRBD1. This CDR3 spans 15 amino acids. The J segment lost 2 bases and the V segment lost 5 bases, leaving 3 bases of the junction unmatched. In germline, CDR1 is DFQATT, CDR2 SNEGSKA (reference sequence). CDR3: CSAAGTGAGANVLTF. The CDR3 DNA follows: TGCAGTGCTGCCGGGACAGGGGCTGGGGCCAACGTCCTGACTTTC.

This clonotype was detected many times. V gene TRBV29-1 combines with J gene TRBJ1-1, with TRBD1 matching 7 bases. The CDR3 is 13 amino acids. CDR1 is SQVTM, CDR2 ANQGSEA, per germline. Trimming cost V 8 bases and J 5 bases; bases outside gene matches: 11. CDR3 region: CSPRGGEGTEAFF. For the CDR3, the DNA is TGCAGCCCCAGGGGGGGAGAGGGGACTGAAGCTTTCTTT.

This clonotype was detected ten times or more. The rearrangement uses TRBV12-3 or TRBV12-4 and TRBJ2-7; the D call may be TRBD1 or TRBD2 (6 bases each). The CDR3 runs to 15 residues. Trimming left V 3 bases short and J 4 bases short, with 16 bases between. The CDR3 loop is CASSLAGGLSYEQYF. CDR3 sequence (DNA): TGTGCCAGCAGTTTGGCTGGGGGGCTATCGTACGAGCAGTACTTC.

This clonotype was seen a few times. A much larger clone lies a single base off, so this may be a read error. V usage is TRBV7-2 and J usage is TRBJ2-3; no reliable D call. This CDR3 has 13 amino acids. Germline V CDR1 and CDR2: SGHTA, FQGNSA. V gave up 1 base and J gave up 2 bases, with 4 bases separating them. The DNA for the CDR3 is TGTGCCAGCAGCTTAGTCCACACAGATACGCAGTATTTT. Protein sequence: CASSLVHTDTQYF.

This clonotype was seen a handful of times. The chain joins TRBV7-8 to TRBJ1-5; the match to TRBD1 covers 7 bases. Germline CDR1 reads SGHVS; CDR2 reads FQNEAQ. Trimming at V came to 2 bases and at J to 5 bases, leaving 6 bases not matched to a gene. CDR3 length equals 15 residues. CDR3 DNA: TGTGCCAGCAGCTTACTGACAGGGAGGCATCAGCCCCAGCATTTT. Residues: CASSLLTGRHQPQHF.

The V and J genes are TRBV6-1 and TRBJ2-7; D tentatively reads TRBD1 or TRBD2 (5 bases each). V was clipped by 9 bases and J by 5 bases, with 23 bases between them. CDR3 size: 15 residues. Germline V CDR1 and CDR2: MNHNS, SASEGT. The CDR3 reads CASHFRGTAGDEQYF. The DNA of the CDR3 is TGTGCCAGTCACTTTCGTGGGACGGCAGGAGACGAGCAGTACTTC.

V and J are TRBV14 and TRBJ1-6; D is perhaps TRBD1 (5 bases). Between the trimmed V and J ends, which lost 0 bases and 2 bases, there was a span of 8 bases. This CDR3 has 16 residues. CDR1 and CDR2 from the germline V gene are SGHDN and FVKESK. CDR3 bases: TGTGCCAGCAGCCAAGAGGGGGGGGCCTATAATTCACCCCTCCACTTT. Translation gives CASSQEGGAYNSPLHF. Combining the CDR3 with reference TRBV14 and TRBJ1-6 gives the whole variable domain EAGVTQFPSHSVIEKGQTVTLRCDPISGHDNLYWYRRVMGKEIKFLLHFVKESKQDESGMPNNRFLAERTGGTYSTLKVQPAELEDSGVYFCASSQEGGAYNSPLHFGNGTRLTVT.

The chain has TRBV20-1 and TRBJ1-5, with 10 bases matching TRBD1. The V segment lost 3 bases and the J segment 7 bases; nucleotides outside the gene matches: 9. The CDR3 spans 15 residues. Germline lookup yields CDR1 DFQATT and CDR2 SNEGSKA (reference sequence). CDR3 nucleotide sequence: TGCAGTGCTAGTGGCTCGGACAGGGGGGTACAGCCCCAGCATTTT. Protein sequence: CSASGSDRGVQPQHF.

This clonotype was found many times. The chain links TRBV10-3 to TRBJ2-1, with 8 positions matching TRBD2. The CDR3 contains 16 residues. Germline assignment: CDR1 ENHRY and CDR2 SYGVKD. V lost 0 bases and J lost 8; bases outside the gene matches: 9. The CDR3 loop reads CAISESSSGISDEQFF. The CDR3 bases are TGTGCCATCAGTGAGTCAAGTAGCGGGATCTCGGATGAGCAGTTCTTC.

This clonotype was seen a handful of times. The CDR3 DNA follows: TGTGCCAGCAACTGGGACACAGATACGCAGTATTTT. It specifies CASNWDTDTQYF. The chain links TRBV2 to TRBJ2-3; D is undetermined. From germline, CDR1 is SNHLY and CDR2 FYNNEI. V lost 7 bases, J lost 2 bases, and 7 bases lay in between. The CDR3 is 12 residues long.

In its sample, this clonotype was seen many times. The chain employs TRBV29-1 and TRBJ2-5, with unresolved D. Trimming left V 5 bases short and J 3 bases short, with 4 bases between. The CDR3 is 10 amino acids. CDR1 is SQVTM and CDR2 is ANQGSEA in the germline V gene. The CDR3 DNA reads TGCAGCGTTTCCGAAGAGACCCAGTACTTC. Residues: CSVSEETQYF.

This clonotype was found many times. The rearrangement joins TRBV20-1 to TRBJ2-5, with D uncertain. Germline CDR1 DFQATT, CDR2 SNEGSKA (reference sequence). With 6 bases removed from V and 2 bases from J, the gap between germline ends came to 13 bases. CDR3 length: 13 amino acids. For the CDR3, the DNA is TGCAGTGCCTCTACAGATTTTCAAGAGACCCAGTACTTC. It specifies CSASTDFQETQYF.

V gene TRBV18 combines with J gene TRBJ2-2, with D maybe TRBD1 (6 bases). The CDR3 runs 15 residues. Germline lookup yields CDR1 KGHSH and CDR2 LQKENI. V was trimmed by 4 bases and J by 1 base, leaving 10 bases between them. CDR3 in amino acids: CASSRDRRNTGELFF. CDR3 in DNA: TGTGCCAGCTCACGCGACAGGAGGAACACCGGGGAGCTGTTTTTT.

This clonotype was observed a handful of times. The J gene is TRBJ2-7, the V gene TRBV6-2 or TRBV6-3; TRBD2 matches 12 bases. Germline assignment: CDR1 MNHEY and CDR2 SVGEGT. This CDR3 spans 16 amino acids. V gave up 2 bases and J gave up 3 bases; unmatched junction bases: 5. The CDR3 bases are TGTGCCAGCAGTTACCCCCTAGCGGGAGGGCTCTACGAGCAGTACTTC. Its translation is CASSYPLAGGLYEQYF.

The CDR3 DNA is TGTGCCAGCAGAGGCGGGGGATCGATTACCGGGGAGCTGTTTTTT. It codes for CASRGGGSITGELFF. The chain is built from TRBV28 and TRBJ2-2; TRBD2 matches 7 bases. This CDR3 spans 15 amino acids. V lost 6 bases and J lost 5; bases outside the gene matches: 9. In germline, CDR1 is MDHEN, CDR2 SYDVKM.

V and J are TRBV3-1 and TRBJ2-1; 7 bases fit TRBD2. Per the germline V gene, CDR1 is LGHDT and CDR2 is YNNKEL (reference sequence). V lost 6 bases and J lost 0; bases outside the gene matches: 8. CDR3 length equals 16 residues. CDR3 loop: CASSPTSKISYNEQFF. The CDR3, as DNA: TGTGCCAGCAGTCCGACTAGCAAGATCTCCTACAATGAGCAGTTCTTC.

The chain couples TRBV25-1 to TRBJ2-1; D is possibly TRBD2 (6 bases). Between the trimmed V and J ends, which lost 2 bases and 5 bases, there was a span of 13 bases. Looked up from germline, CDR1 is MGHDK and CDR2 is SYGVNS. CDR3 length: 15 amino acids. CDR3 residues: CASSETRGNHNEQFF. The CDR3 bases are TGTGCCAGCAGTGAAACGCGGGGAAACCACAATGAGCAGTTCTTC.

As concerns this clonotype: The conserved closing phenylalanine or tryptophan is absent in this CDR3, likely reflecting a read error. This chain uses TRBV30 with TRBJ2-1; 10 bases fit TRBD2. The CDR3 is 14 amino acids. The junction had 7 bases not matched to a gene; V was cut back by 3 bases and J by 8 bases. Germline CDR1 and CDR2: GTSNPN and SVGIG (reference sequence). For the CDR3, the DNA is TGTGCCTGGAGCCATGCTAGCGGGAGTGATGAGCAGTTCCTC. Translated: CAWSHASGSDEQFL.

The table lists this clonotype with many counts. The J gene is TRBJ2-5, the V gene TRBV29-1, with a possible D match to TRBD1 (6 bases). This CDR3 has 13 residues. V lost 4 bases and J 3 bases, leaving 12 bases between the germline ends. CDR1 is SQVTM, CDR2 ANQGSEA, per germline. CDR3: CSVAQGNEETQYF. CDR3 DNA: TGCAGCGTTGCACAGGGAAACGAAGAGACCCAGTACTTC.

This clonotype showed up many times. V gene TRBV6-2 or TRBV6-3 combines with J gene TRBJ2-7; D call uncertain. Germline lookup yields CDR1 MNHEY and CDR2 SVGEGT. V gave up 5 bases and J gave up 4 bases, with 15 bases separating them. The CDR3 runs 14 residues. CDR3 region: CASSHTPDGYEQYF. DNA for the CDR3: TGTGCCAGCAGTCATACACCGGACGGTTACGAGCAGTACTTC.

The chain combines TRBV29-1 with TRBJ2-2; 7 bases map to TRBD2. The germline V gene encodes CDR1 SQVTM and CDR2 ANQGSEA. The CDR3 has 14 amino acids. V dropped 7 bases and J dropped 2; count of bases not matched to a gene: 7. The CDR3 region has the DNA TGCAGCGCAAGTAGCGGGCGAAACACCGGGGAGCTGTTTTTT. This codes for CSASSGRNTGELFF.

As for this clonotype: A read error is possible here, since a much larger clone lies one base away. The chain uses TRBV6-1 and TRBJ2-7; D may be TRBD2 (6 bases). This CDR3 contains 13 residues. Germline CDR1 reads MNHNS; CDR2 reads SASEGT. CDR3: CVSSARGLYEQYF. As DNA, the CDR3 is TGTGTCAGCAGCGCCCGGGGACTCTACGAGCAGTACTTC.